The 8 T cell receptor beta chains given below trace back to one sample, sequenced in a study of CD8+ T cells in alopecia areata. TCR sequencing used cDNA made by reverse transcription of extracted RNA. Clones were sequenced by immunoSEQ multiplex PCR, and TCRdb holds only the in-frame ones, with some missing. The sample holds under 350,000 clones, and no clone turns up only once. Markers used for sorting pooled cutaneous lymph node cells were CD4, CD8alpha, NKG2D, NKG2ACE and others. Sequencing was done on a sample of CD4+ T cells sorted from a lymph node. Receptors were obtained from a C3H/HeJ mouse with alopecia areata. The strain is characterized by the MHC haplotype H2-k.

This clone was seen a handful of times. Gene labels here are mouse ones. The covered CDR3 bases are TGTGCCAGCAGCCCCGCCAGGCCTGCAAACACA. Amino acids: CASSPARPANT. In full, the CDR3 is CASSPARPANTEVFF. The chain links TRBV13-3 to TRBJ1-1, with D unclear. The read gets to within 4 residues of the CDR3 end, and the germline J gene fills in the rest. Trimming cost V 5 bases and J 0 bases, with 14 bases left between them. In germline, CDR1 is NNHDY, CDR2 SYVADS. The CDR3 extends over 15 amino acids.

A word on this clone: Gene names and germline match the mouse. The read finishes 4 residues shy of the CDR3 end, and the germline J gene is used to complete it. This chain links TRBV13-1 with TRBJ2-1; 9 bases are shared with TRBD2. CDR1 NSHNY and CDR2 SYGAGN come from the germline V gene. This CDR3 has 15 residues. CDR3 DNA, as far as it was read: TGTGCCAGCAGTGATTTGGGGGGGCTTGGGGCT. This codes for CASSDLGGLGA. The entire CDR3 protein reads CASSDLGGLGAEQFF.

As concerns this clone: Being one base from a much bigger clone, this may be a read error. Gene names follow the mouse nomenclature. The read ends 4 residues before the CDR3 terminus; that terminus is restored from the germline J gene. Additional DNA sequences in this sample encode the identical CDR3. The V and J genes are TRBV4 and TRBJ1-2; 9 bases fit TRBD1. The junction had 2 bases not matched to a gene; V was cut back by 6 bases and J by 0 bases. The CDR3 spans 14 residues. Germline loops: CDR1 LGHDT, CDR2 YNNKQL (reference sequence). The sequenced CDR3 bases are TGTGCCAGCAGGCGACAGGGGGCAAACTCC. Protein sequence: CASRRQGANS. The whole CDR3 protein is CASRRQGANSDYTF.

This clone has just a few counts. The gene names here belong to mouse. The read gets to within 4 residues of the CDR3 end, and the germline J gene fills in the rest. At the DNA level, this CDR3 is encoded by other sequences in the same sample as well. This chain joins TRBV5 and TRBJ2-2, with unresolved D. This CDR3 is 14 amino acids long. In germline, CDR1 is LGHNA, CDR2 YNLKQL (reference sequence). V was pared by 0 bases and J by 2 bases, with 4 bases between. The CDR3 bases that were read are TGTGCCAGCAGCCAAGAGGGTAACACCGGG. It is translated as CASSQEGNTG. The CDR3 in full is CASSQEGNTGQLYF.

Turning to this clone: Gene names are the mouse ones. The read comes to an end 4 residues before the CDR3 does, leaving the germline J gene to fill in the end. J is TRBJ2-7 and V is TRBV13-1, with D tentatively TRBD1 (5 bases). Germline assignment: CDR1 NSHNY and CDR2 SYGAGN. The CDR3 length is 12 residues. This CDR3 is CASSLREYEQYF. The CDR3 bases that were read are TGTGCCAGCAGTCTCAGGGAGTAT.

This clone was counted between two and nine times. With a much larger clone just one base away, this may be a read error. Genes and germline come from the mouse. The read stops 4 residues short of the end of the CDR3; the missing end is completed from the germline J gene. The rearrangement links TRBV13-3 to TRBJ2-2, with D possibly matching TRBD1 (6 bases). Germline assignment: CDR1 NNHDY and CDR2 SYVADS. The length of the CDR3 is 14 residues. V shed 6 bases and J shed 0 bases, with 9 bases lying between them. The CDR3 reads CASKGTTNTGQLYF. CDR3 DNA (partial): TGTGCCAGCAAAGGGACAACAAACACCGGG.

A remark on this clone: Mouse names are used for the genes. The CDR3 extends 4 residues past the end of the read, so its final part is completed from the germline J gene. The V and J genes are TRBV31 and TRBJ1-2, with D possibly being TRBD1 (5 bases). The CDR3 has 13 amino acids. The germline V gene encodes CDR1 GKSSPN and CDR2 SITVG. CDR3 protein: CAWSLTGGDDYTF. Incomplete CDR3 DNA: TGTGCCTGGAGTCTTACTGGGGGGGAC.

To note about this clone: Gene names and germline match the mouse. The read ends 4 residues shy of where the CDR3 ends; the end is completed using the germline J gene. This chain uses TRBV31 with TRBJ2-7, with TRBD2 identical over 8 bases. In germline, CDR1 is GKSSPN, CDR2 SITVG. CDR3 size: 10 residues. CDR3 amino acids: CAQTGDEQYF. CDR3 DNA, as far as it was read: TGTGCCCAGACTGGGGAT.